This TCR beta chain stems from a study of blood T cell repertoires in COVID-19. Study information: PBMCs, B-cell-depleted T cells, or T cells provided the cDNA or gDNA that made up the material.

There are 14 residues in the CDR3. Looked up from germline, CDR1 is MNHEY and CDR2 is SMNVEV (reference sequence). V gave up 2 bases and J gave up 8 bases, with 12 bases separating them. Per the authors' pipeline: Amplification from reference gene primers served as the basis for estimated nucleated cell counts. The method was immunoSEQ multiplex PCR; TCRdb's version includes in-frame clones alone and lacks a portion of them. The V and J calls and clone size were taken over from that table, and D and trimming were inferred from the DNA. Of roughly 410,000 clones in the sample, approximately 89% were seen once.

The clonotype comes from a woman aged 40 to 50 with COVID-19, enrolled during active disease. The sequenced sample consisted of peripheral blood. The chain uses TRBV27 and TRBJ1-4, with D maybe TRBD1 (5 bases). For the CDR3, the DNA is TGTGCCAGCAGTTTAATGGGTCGGGGGGAAAAACTGTTTTTT. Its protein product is CASSLMGRGEKLFF.